The clone carrying this T cell receptor beta chain turned up a few times. This entry comes from a study of blood T cell repertoires in COVID-19. Study-level background: Acute and convalescent COVID-19 samples came from the United States, Italy and Spain. From T cells, B-cell-depleted T cells, or PBMCs came the material, which was cDNA or gDNA.

Looked up from germline, CDR1 is MGHRA and CDR2 is YSYEKL. The V gene lost 2 bases and the J gene lost 5 bases, with 18 bases spanning the gap. The CDR3 runs to 16 residues. Original methodology: Quantification of nucleated cells was approximated via reference gene primer amplification. Only in-frame clones appear in the TCRdb table, and some are missing; sequencing was by immunoSEQ multiplex PCR. The V and J calls and clone size are taken from that table; D and trimming were inferred from the DNA. The data show about 230,000 clones, approximately 84% seen once. The clonotype originates from a man aged 45-65 years with active or convalescent COVID-19. The sequenced sample consisted of peripheral blood. The chain links TRBV4-1 to TRBJ1-1; D call uncertain. This CDR3 is CASSQTALRGSTEAFF. The CDR3 DNA reads as TGCGCCAGCAGCCAAACTGCGTTGAGAGGATCGACTGAAGCTTTCTTT.